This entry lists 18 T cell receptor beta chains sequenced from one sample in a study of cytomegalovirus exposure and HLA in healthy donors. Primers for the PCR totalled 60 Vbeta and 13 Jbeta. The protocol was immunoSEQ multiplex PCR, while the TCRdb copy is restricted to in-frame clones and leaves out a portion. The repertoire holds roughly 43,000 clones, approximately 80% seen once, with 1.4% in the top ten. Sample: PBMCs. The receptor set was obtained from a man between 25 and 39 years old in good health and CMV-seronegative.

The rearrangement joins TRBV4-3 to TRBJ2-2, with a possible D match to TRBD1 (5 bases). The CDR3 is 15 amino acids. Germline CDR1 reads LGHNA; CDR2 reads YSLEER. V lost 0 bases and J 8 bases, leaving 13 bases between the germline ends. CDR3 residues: CASSQEWGRAGELFF. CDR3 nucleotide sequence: TGCGCCAGCAGCCAAGAATGGGGCAGAGCAGGGGAGCTGTTTTTT.

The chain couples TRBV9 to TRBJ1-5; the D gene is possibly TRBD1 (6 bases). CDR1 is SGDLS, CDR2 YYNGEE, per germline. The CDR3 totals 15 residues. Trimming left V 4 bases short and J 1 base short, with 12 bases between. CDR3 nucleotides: TGTGCCAGCAGCTCCACAGGGAACAGCAATCAGCCCCAGCATTTT. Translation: CASSSTGNSNQPQHF.

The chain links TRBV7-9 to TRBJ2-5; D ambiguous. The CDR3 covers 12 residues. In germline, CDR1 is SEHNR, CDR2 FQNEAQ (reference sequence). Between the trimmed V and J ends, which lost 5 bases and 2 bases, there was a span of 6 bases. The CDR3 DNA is TGTGCCAGCAGCCTGCTACAAGAGACCCAGTACTTC. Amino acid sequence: CASSLLQETQYF.

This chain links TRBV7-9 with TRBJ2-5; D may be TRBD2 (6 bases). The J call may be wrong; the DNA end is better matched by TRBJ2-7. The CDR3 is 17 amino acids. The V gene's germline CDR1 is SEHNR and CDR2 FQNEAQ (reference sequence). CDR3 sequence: CASSLAGGTVFPYEQYF. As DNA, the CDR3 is TGTGCCAGCAGCTTAGCGGGCGGGACGGTTTTCCCCTACGAGCAGTACTTC.

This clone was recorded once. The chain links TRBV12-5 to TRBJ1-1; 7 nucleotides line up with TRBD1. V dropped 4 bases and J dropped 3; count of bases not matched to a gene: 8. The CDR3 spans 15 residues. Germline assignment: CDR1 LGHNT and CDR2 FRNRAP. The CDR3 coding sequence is TGTGCTAGTGGTTCGACACAGGGGTTGGACACTGAAGCTTTCTTT. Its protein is CASGSTQGLDTEAFF.

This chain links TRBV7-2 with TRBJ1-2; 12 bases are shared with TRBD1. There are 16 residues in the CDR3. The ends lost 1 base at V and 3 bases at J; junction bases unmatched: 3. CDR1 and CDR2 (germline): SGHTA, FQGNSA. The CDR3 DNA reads TGTGCCAGCAGCTTAGGGGGACAGGGGGCGGACTATGGCTACACCTTC. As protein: CASSLGGQGADYGYTF.

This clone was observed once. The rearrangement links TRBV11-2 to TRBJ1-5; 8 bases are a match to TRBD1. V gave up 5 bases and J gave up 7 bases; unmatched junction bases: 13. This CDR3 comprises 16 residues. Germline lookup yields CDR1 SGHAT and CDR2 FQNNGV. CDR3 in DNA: TGTGCCAGCAGCGAAAGGACAGGGAAGGTGCGGCAGCCCCAGCATTTT. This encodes CASSERTGKVRQPQHF.

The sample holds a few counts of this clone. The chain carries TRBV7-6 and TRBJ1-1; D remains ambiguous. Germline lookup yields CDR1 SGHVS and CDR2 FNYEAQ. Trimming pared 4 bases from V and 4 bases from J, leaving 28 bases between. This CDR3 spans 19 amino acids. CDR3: CASSSTRTSNLREPTEAFF. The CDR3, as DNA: TGTGCCAGCAGCTCGACGCGGACCTCCAATTTGAGGGAACCCACTGAAGCTTTCTTT.

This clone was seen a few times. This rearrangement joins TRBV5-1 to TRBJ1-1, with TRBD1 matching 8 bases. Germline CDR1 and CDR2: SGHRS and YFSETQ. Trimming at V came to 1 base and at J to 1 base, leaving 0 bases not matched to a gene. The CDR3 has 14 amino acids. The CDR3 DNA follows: TGCGCCAGCAGCTTGACAGGGGGGAACACTGAAGCTTTCTTT. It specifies CASSLTGGNTEAFF.

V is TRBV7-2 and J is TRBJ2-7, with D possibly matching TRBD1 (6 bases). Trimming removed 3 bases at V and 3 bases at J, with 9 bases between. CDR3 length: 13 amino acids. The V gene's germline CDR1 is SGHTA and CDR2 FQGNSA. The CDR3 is CASSFQGNYEQYF. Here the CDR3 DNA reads TGTGCCAGCAGCTTTCAGGGGAACTACGAGCAGTACTTC. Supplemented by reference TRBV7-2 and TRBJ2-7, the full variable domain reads GAGVSQSPSNKVTEKGKDVELRCDPISGHTALYWYRQSLGQGLEFLIYFQGNSAPDKSGLPSDRFSAERTGGSVSTLTIQRTQQEDSAVYLCASSFQGNYEQYFGPGTRLTVT.

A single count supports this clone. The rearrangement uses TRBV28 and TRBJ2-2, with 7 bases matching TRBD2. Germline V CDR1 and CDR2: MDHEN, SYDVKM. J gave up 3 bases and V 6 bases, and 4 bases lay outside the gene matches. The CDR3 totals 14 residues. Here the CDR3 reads CASRTSGDTGELFF. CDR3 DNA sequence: TGTGCCAGCAGAACCAGCGGGGACACCGGGGAGCTGTTTTTT.

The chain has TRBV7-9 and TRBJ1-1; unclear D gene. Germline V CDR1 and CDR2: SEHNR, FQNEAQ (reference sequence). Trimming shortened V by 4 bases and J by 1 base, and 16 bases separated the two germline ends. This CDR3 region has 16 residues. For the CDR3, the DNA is TGTGCCAGCAGCTCATTCTTAGGAGGACCGAACACTGAAGCTTTCTTT. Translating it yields CASSSFLGGPNTEAFF.

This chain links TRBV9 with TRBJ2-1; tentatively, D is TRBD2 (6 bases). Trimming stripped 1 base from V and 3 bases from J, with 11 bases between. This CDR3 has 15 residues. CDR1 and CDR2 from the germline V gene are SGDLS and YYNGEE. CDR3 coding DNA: TGTGCCAGCAGCGTAATGGGGGGAGGCTACAATGAGCAGTTCTTC. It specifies CASSVMGGGYNEQFF. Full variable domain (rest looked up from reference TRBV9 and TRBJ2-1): DSGVTQTPKHLITATGQRVTLRCSPRSGDLSVYWYQQSLDQGLQFLIQYYNGEERAKGNILERFSAQQFPDLHSELNLSSLELGDSALYFCASSVMGGGYNEQFFGPGTRLTVL.

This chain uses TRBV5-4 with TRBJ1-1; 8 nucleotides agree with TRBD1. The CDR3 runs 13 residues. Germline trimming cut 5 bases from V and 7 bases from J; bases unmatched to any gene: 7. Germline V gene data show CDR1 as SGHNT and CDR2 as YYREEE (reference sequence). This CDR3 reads CASSRQGAFEAFF. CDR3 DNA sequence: TGTGCCAGCAGTCGGCAGGGGGCGTTTGAAGCTTTCTTT.

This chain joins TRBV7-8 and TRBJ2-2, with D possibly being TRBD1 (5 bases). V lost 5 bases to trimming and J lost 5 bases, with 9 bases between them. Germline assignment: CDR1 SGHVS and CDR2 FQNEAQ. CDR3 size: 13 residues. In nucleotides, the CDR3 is TGTGCCAGCAGCCAGCAGGGTACCGGGGAGCTGTTTTTT. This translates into CASSQQGTGELFF.

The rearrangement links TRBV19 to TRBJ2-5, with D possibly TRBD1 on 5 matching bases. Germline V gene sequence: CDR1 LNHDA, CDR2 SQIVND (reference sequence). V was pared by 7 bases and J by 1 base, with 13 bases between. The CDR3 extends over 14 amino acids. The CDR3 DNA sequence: TGTGCCAGTACTCAACAGGCCTCCCAAGAGACCCAGTACTTC. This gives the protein CASTQQASQETQYF.

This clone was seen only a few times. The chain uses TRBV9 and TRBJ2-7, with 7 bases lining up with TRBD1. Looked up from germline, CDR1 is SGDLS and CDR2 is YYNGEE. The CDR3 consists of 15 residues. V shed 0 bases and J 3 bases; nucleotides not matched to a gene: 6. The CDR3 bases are TGTGCCAGCAGCGTAGGTAGGGGACAGAACTACGAGCAGTACTTC. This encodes CASSVGRGQNYEQYF. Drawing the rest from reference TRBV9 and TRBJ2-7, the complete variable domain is DSGVTQTPKHLITATGQRVTLRCSPRSGDLSVYWYQQSLDQGLQFLIQYYNGEERAKGNILERFSAQQFPDLHSELNLSSLELGDSALYFCASSVGRGQNYEQYFGPGTRLTVT.

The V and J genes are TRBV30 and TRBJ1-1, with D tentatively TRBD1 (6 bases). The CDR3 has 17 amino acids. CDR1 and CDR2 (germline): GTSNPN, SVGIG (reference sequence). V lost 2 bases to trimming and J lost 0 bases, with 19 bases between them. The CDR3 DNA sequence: TGTGCCTGGAGTCCCACGCATGCAGGGACATTGAACACTGAAGCTTTCTTT. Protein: CAWSPTHAGTLNTEAFF.